This T cell receptor (beta chain) stems from a study of blood T cells in healthy people across ages. Overall study findings and caveats: Significant beta diversity loss was already apparent by age approximately 38, declining roughly linearly.

Remarks on this clonotype: Its antigen is not known.

A second PCR of roughly 7 to 11 cycles used a sample-barcoded 5' primer and a J-beta primer mix. TCRdb re-analysed the 5' RACE reads in MiXCR, keeping a single row per CDR3 protein. The data show roughly 700,000 distinct CDR3 sequences, with around a quarter seen just once and more than 8.5% held by the top ten. Germline-derived CDR1 and CDR2 are SGHRS and YFSETQ. This CDR3 has 16 amino acids. The same data also went into a second study, on T cells of mothers and their children. From that report: Reads recorded for TCR beta CDR3 numbered over 10 million per mother and about 3 million per child. Detection yielded no persistent microchimeric T cell clones.

The sequence derives from a boy aged 5-17 years in good health. V and J are TRBV5-1 and TRBJ2-5, with D unresolved. The closer fit of TRBJ2-1 to the DNA end suggests the J call may be wrong. Sequenced material: blood. CDR3 DNA: TGCGCCAGCAGCTTGGCCCCGTCCAACCAATACAATGAGCAGTTCTTC. Residues: CASSLAPSNQYNEQFF.